These 8 T cell receptor beta chains were sequenced from one sample in a study of T-cell reconstitution after alpha-beta-depleted transplantation in children. Unique molecular identifiers were incorporated when the TCRbeta library was constructed. TCRdb reprocessed the PCR reads with MiXCR, giving one entry per CDR3 protein. The sample yields approximately 980,000 distinct CDR3 sequences, roughly 29% seen once. The material was PBMCs, mostly from graft donor cells, obtained 360 days after TCRalphabeta/CD19-depleted stem cell transplant. Receptors were obtained from a boy in the first two years of life who had a stem cell transplant for SCID, so the T cells may come from the graft donor.

This clonotype was found many times. This sequence joins TRBV12-3 or TRBV12-4 and TRBJ2-7, with 9 bases that match TRBD1. This CDR3 spans 14 amino acids. Germline trimming cut 6 bases from V and 1 base from J; bases unmatched to any gene: 4. Written as DNA, the CDR3 is TGTGCCAGCAGCTGGGGACAGGGATCCTACGAGCAGTACTTC. Its translation: CASSWGQGSYEQYF.

This clonotype turned up a few times. This sequence joins TRBV29-1 and TRBJ2-2; a possible D gene is TRBD2 (7 bases). Trimming left V 4 bases short and J 10 bases short, with 10 bases between. Germline V gene sequence: CDR1 SQVTM, CDR2 ANQGSEA. This CDR3 contains 11 residues. CDR3 in DNA: TGCAGCGTTGGGGGGGGGCCGGAGCTGTTTTTT. It codes for CSVGGGPELFF.

This clonotype came up a few times. The CDR3 DNA is TGTGCCAGCAGTTCCTATCCCCGCTCCTACAATGAGCAGTTCTTC. Translated: CASSSYPRSYNEQFF. The gene calls are TRBV12-3 or TRBV12-4 and TRBJ2-1; D uncertain. V gave up 4 bases and J gave up 0 bases, with 10 bases separating them. This CDR3 has 15 amino acids.

In nucleotides, the CDR3 is TGTGCCAGCAGCCCAGACGGGGTAGGGGACATTCAGTACTTC. Protein sequence: CASSPDGVGDIQYF. The rearrangement links TRBV7-2 to TRBJ2-4; possibly TRBD1 or TRBD2 for D (5 bases each). The germline V gene has CDR1 SGHTA and CDR2 FQGNSA. The V end lost 5 bases, the J end lost 8 bases, and 16 bases lay between the germline ends. This CDR3 region has 14 residues.

This clonotype was found a few times. The CDR3 reads CASRGVANTEAFF. The DNA for the CDR3 is TGTGCCAGCAGAGGGGTGGCTAACACTGAAGCTTTCTTT. The chain is built from TRBV6-6 and TRBJ1-1; D is perhaps TRBD1 (5 bases). This CDR3 has 13 residues. V lost 6 bases and J 2 bases, leaving 10 bases between the germline ends. Germline-derived CDR1 and CDR2 are MNHNY and SVGAGI (reference sequence).

This clonotype was observed a single time. The gene calls are TRBV12-3 or TRBV12-4 and TRBJ1-3; 10 bases map to TRBD1. The CDR3 is 19 residues long. The trim removed 2 bases at V and 2 bases at J, leaving 12 bases unmatched. This CDR3 reads CASSLPGQGRGVPGNTIYF. CDR3 coding DNA: TGTGCCAGCAGTTTACCGGGACAGGGGAGAGGGGTCCCTGGAAACACCATATATTTT.

This clonotype was recorded many times. The chain is built from TRBV9 and TRBJ2-3, with TRBD2 matching 9 bases. J lost 0 bases, V lost 1 base, and 0 bases had no gene match. The CDR3 length is 15 residues. CDR1 is SGDLS and CDR2 is YYNGEE in the germline V gene. CDR3 DNA: TGTGCCAGCAGCGTAAGCGGGGGGAGCACAGATACGCAGTATTTT. Translated: CASSVSGGSTDTQYF.

The table lists this clonotype with a few counts. The chain carries TRBV20-1 and TRBJ1-6; D might be TRBD1 (5 bases). V was clipped by 1 base and J by 10 bases, with 8 bases between them. This CDR3 comprises 12 residues. Germline V gene lookup returns CDR1 DFQATT and CDR2 SNEGSKA (reference sequence). The chain's CDR3 is CSARGGDSPLHF. As DNA, the CDR3 is TGCAGTGCTAGAGGCGGGGACTCACCCCTCCACTTT.